Presented here are 10 T cell receptor beta chains from one specimen sequenced in a study of T cell repertoires in ileal Crohn's disease. As to time point: neoterminal ileum biopsy at postoperative endoscopy, about 6 months after surgery. The data were produced by immunoSEQ multiplex PCR, yet TCRdb's version contains in-frame clones alone and is incomplete. The sample has about 1,600 clones; 88% are singletons. Sequenced material: ileal tissue. The receptors stem from an adult with Crohn's disease.

The chain is built from TRBV6-4 and TRBJ2-1; TRBD2 matches 10 bases. There are 15 residues in the CDR3. The germline V gene has CDR1 MRHNA and CDR2 SNTAGT. Losses at the gene ends were 0 bases for V and 6 bases for J; bases not matched to a gene: 2. DNA for the CDR3: TGTGCCAGCAGTGACTCGAGCGGGGGGGGCAATGAGCAGTTCTTC. Translation gives CASSDSSGGGNEQFF.

The V and J genes are TRBV4-1 and TRBJ1-3; the D gene is possibly TRBD1 (6 bases). Germline-derived CDR1 and CDR2 are MGHRA and YSYEKL. The CDR3 runs 14 residues. The germline V and J ends were trimmed by 0 bases and 8 bases, with 11 bases remaining between them. DNA of the CDR3: TGCGCCAGCAGCCAAGAACACGGGGGCTACACCATATATTTT. Protein: CASSQEHGGYTIYF.

J is TRBJ2-2 and V is TRBV14; D is ambiguous. This CDR3 spans 14 amino acids. CDR1 SGHDN and CDR2 FVKESK come from the germline V gene. V lost 0 bases and J 5 bases, leaving 7 bases between the germline ends. CDR3 sequence: CASSQEVGTGELFF. The CDR3, as DNA: TGTGCCAGCAGCCAAGAAGTTGGGACCGGGGAGCTGTTTTTT.

V is TRBV6-6 and J is TRBJ2-3; D gene unclear. The germline V and J ends were trimmed by 4 bases and 5 bases, with 4 bases remaining between them. The germline gives CDR1 MNHNY, CDR2 SVGAGI (reference sequence). The CDR3 consists of 11 residues. The CDR3 sequence is CASSLLDTQYF. In DNA form, the CDR3 reads TGTGCCAGCAGTTTATTAGATACGCAGTATTTT.

The V gene is TRBV6-4, the J gene TRBJ1-3; no firm D call. V was clipped by 8 bases and J by 3 bases, with 20 bases between them. This CDR3 region has 16 residues. The V gene's germline CDR1 is MRHNA and CDR2 SNTAGT. The CDR3 DNA follows: TGTGCCAGCCAAAAGGCGATACAGCAGAGTGGAAACACCATATATTTT. Its translation: CASQKAIQQSGNTIYF.

The chain has TRBV19 and TRBJ2-5; 10 nucleotides line up with TRBD2. Germline CDR1 LNHDA, CDR2 SQIVND (reference sequence). The CDR3 runs 15 residues. The trim removed 6 bases at V and 6 bases at J, leaving 10 bases unmatched. This CDR3 is CASRTASGSGQTQYF. The CDR3 nucleotides are TGTGCCAGTAGAACCGCTAGCGGGAGTGGGCAGACCCAGTACTTC.

The chain joins TRBV5-1 to TRBJ2-1, with 8 bases aligning to TRBD2. V dropped 4 bases and J dropped 8; count of bases not matched to a gene: 8. CDR1 SGHRS and CDR2 YFSETQ come from the germline V gene. The CDR3 sequence is 14 residues long. The CDR3 loop reads CASSAGTSLYEQFF. As DNA, the CDR3 is TGCGCCAGCAGCGCCGGGACTAGTTTATATGAGCAGTTCTTC.

V gene TRBV27 combines with J gene TRBJ1-5; no firm D call. The V gene's germline CDR1 is MNHEY and CDR2 SMNVEV (reference sequence). Trimming stripped 3 bases from V and 0 bases from J, with 6 bases between. The CDR3 is 14 amino acids. The CDR3 reads CASSFLDSNQPQHF. In DNA, the CDR3 is TGTGCCAGCAGTTTCCTAGATAGCAATCAGCCCCAGCATTTT.

V usage is TRBV10-3 and J usage is TRBJ1-2; 11 bases align to TRBD1. V shed 3 bases, J shed 10 bases, and the junction held 4 bases outside the gene matches. The CDR3 has 13 residues. Germline V gene lookup returns CDR1 ENHRY and CDR2 SYGVKD. The CDR3 nucleotides read TGTGCCATCAGTGAAGGGACAGGGGGAGTCTACACCTTC. Translating it yields CAISEGTGGVYTF.

This chain connects TRBV5-1 to TRBJ2-1, with TRBD2 matching over 9 bases. Trimming cost V 4 bases and J 3 bases; bases outside gene matches: 5. Germline V gene data show CDR1 as SGHRS and CDR2 as YFSETQ. CDR3 length: 15 residues. CDR3 nucleotide sequence: TGCGCCAGCAGCCTTAGCGGGAGTAACTACAATGAGCAGTTCTTC. Amino acid sequence: CASSLSGSNYNEQFF.